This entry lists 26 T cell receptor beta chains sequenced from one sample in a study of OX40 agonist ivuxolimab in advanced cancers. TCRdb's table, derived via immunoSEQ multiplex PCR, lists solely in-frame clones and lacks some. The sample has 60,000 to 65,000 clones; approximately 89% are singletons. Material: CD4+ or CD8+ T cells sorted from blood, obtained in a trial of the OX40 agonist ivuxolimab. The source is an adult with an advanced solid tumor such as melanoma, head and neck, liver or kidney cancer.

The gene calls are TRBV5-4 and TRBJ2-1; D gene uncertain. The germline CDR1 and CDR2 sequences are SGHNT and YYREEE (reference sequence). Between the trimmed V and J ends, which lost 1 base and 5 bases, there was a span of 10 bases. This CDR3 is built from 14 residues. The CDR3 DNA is TGTGCCAGCAGCTTGTATGTCGGAAACAATGAGCAGTTCTTC. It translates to CASSLYVGNNEQFF.

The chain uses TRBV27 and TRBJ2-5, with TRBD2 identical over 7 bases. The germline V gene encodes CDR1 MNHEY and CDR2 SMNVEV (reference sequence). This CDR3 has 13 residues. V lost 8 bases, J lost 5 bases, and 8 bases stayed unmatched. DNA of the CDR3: TGTGCCAGCGGCAGTGGGAGGGACGAGACCCAGTACTTC. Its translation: CASGSGRDETQYF.

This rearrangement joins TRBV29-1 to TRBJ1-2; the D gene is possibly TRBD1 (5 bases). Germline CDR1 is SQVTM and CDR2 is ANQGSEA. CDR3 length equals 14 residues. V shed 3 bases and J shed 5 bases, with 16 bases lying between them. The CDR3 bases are TGCAGCGTTGAGGAAGGGCAGGGAGGTTATGGCTACACCTTC. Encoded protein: CSVEEGQGGYGYTF.

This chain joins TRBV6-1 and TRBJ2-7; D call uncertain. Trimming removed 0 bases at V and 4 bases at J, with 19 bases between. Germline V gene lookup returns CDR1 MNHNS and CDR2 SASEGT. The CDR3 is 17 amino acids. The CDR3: CASSEAKVATPRYEQYF. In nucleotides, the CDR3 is TGTGCCAGCAGTGAAGCGAAGGTAGCAACCCCTCGATACGAGCAGTACTTC.

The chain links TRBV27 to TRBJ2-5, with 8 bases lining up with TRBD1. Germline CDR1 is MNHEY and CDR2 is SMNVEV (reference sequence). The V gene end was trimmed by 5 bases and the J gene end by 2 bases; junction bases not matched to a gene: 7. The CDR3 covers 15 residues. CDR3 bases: TGTGCCAGCAGTCAAGGACAGGGCCCTCAAGAGACCCAGTACTTC. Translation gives CASSQGQGPQETQYF.

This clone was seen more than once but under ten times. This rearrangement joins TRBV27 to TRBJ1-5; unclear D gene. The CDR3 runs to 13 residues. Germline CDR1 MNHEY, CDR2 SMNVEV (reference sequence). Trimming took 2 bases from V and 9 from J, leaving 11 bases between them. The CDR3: CASSLARGRPQHF. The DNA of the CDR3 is TGTGCCAGCAGTTTAGCTCGCGGTCGGCCCCAGCATTTT.

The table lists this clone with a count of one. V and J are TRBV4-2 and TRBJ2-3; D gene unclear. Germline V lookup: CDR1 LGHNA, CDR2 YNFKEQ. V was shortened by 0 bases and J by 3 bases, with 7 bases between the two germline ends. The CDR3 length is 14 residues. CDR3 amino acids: CASSQEAWTDTQYF. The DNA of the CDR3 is TGTGCCAGCAGCCAAGAGGCATGGACAGATACGCAGTATTTT.

This CDR3 reads CASSSTSGIRETQYF. CDR3 in DNA: TGTGCCAGCAGCAGTACTAGCGGGATTCGAGAGACCCAGTACTTC. This chain joins TRBV28 and TRBJ2-5; TRBD2 matches 10 bases. Germline CDR1 and CDR2: MDHEN and SYDVKM. Trimming at V came to 6 bases and at J to 4 bases, leaving 8 bases not matched to a gene. The CDR3 loop spans 15 amino acids.

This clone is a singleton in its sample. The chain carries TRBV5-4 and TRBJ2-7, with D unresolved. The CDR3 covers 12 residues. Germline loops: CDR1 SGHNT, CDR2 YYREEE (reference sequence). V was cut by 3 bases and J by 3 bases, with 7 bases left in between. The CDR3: CASSSGLYEQYF. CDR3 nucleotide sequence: TGTGCCAGCAGCTCCGGGCTCTACGAGCAGTACTTC. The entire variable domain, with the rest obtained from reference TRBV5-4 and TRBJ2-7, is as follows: ETGVTQSPTHLIKTRGQQVTLRCSSQSGHNTVSWYQQALGQGPQFIFQYYREEENGRGNFPPRFSGLQFPNYSSELNVNALELDDSALYLCASSSGLYEQYFGPGTRLTVT.

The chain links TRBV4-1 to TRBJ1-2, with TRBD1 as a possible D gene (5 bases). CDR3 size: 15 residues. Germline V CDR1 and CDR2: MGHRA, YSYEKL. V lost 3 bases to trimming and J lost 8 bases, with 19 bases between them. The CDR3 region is CASSQGPRDLWGYTF. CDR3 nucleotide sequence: TGCGCCAGCAGCCAGGGGCCACGGGACCTCTGGGGCTACACCTTC.

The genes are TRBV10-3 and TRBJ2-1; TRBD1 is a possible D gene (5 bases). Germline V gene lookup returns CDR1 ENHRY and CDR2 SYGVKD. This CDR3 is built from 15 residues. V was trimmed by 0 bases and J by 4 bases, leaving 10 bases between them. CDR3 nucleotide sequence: TGTGCCATCAGTGAGTCGCCAGGGAAGTACAATGAGCAGTTCTTC. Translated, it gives CAISESPGKYNEQFF.

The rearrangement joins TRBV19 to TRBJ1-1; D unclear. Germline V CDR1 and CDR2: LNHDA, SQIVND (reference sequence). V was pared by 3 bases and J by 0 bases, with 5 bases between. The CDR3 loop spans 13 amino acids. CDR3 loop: CASSIGVNTEAFF. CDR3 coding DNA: TGTGCCAGTAGTATTGGTGTGAACACTGAAGCTTTCTTT. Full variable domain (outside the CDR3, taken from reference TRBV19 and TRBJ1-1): DGGITQSPKYLFRKEGQNVTLSCEQNLNHDAMYWYRQDPGQGLRLIYYSQIVNDFQKGDIAEGYSVSREKKESFPLTVTSAQKNPTAFYLCASSIGVNTEAFFGQGTRLTVV.

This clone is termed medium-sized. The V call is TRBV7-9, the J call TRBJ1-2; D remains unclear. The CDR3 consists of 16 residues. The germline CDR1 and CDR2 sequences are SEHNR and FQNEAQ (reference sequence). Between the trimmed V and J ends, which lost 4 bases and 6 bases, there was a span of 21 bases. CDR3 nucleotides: TGTGCCAGCAGCTCCCCTGAGACCCGGGAACTGGATGGCTACACCTTC. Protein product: CASSSPETRELDGYTF.

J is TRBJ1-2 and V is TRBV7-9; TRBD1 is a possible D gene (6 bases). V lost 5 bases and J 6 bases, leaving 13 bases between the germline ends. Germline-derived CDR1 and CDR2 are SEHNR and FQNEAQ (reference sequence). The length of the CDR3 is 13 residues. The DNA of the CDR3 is TGTGCCAGCAGCGAGGGACAACCAGATGGCTACACCTTC. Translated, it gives CASSEGQPDGYTF.

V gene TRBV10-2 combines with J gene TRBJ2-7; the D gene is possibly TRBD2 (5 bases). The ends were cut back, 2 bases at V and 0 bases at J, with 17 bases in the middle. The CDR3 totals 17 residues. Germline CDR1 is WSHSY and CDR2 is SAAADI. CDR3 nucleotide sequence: TGCGCCAGCAGTGAGGGGTCGGGAAGATTCATCTCCTACGAGCAGTACTTC. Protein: CASSEGSGRFISYEQYF.

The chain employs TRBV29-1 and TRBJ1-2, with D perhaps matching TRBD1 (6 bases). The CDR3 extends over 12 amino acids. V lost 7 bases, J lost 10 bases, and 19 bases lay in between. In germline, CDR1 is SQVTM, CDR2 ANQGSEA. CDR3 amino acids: CSAEGGQGHYTF. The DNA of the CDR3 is TGCAGCGCCGAGGGGGGCCAGGGTCACTACACCTTC.

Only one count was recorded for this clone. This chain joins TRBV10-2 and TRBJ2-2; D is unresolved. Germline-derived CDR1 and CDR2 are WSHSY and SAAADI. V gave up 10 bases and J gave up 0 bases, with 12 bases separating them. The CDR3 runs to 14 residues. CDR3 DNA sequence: TGCGCCACCGGCCTTACAGCGAACACCGGGGAGCTGTTTTTT. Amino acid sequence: CATGLTANTGELFF.

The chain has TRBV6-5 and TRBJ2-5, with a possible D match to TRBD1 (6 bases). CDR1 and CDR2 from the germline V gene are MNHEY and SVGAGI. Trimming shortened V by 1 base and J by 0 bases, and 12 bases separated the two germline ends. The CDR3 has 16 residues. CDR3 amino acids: CASSYLPGHYQETQYF. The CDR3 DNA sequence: TGTGCCAGCAGTTACTTACCGGGACACTACCAAGAGACCCAGTACTTC.

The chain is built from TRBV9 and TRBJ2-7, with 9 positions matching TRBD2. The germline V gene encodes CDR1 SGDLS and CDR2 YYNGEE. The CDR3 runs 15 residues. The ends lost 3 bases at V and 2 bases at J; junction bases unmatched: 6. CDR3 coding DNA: TGTGCCAGCAGCGAGGGGACTAGCTCTGCCTACGAGCAGTACTTC. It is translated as CASSEGTSSAYEQYF.

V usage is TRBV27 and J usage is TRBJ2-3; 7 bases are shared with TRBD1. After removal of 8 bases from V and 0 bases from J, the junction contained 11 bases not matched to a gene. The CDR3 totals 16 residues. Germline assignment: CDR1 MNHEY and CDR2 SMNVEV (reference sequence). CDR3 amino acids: CASSLFDRASTDTQYF. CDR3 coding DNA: TGTGCCAGCTCCCTTTTTGACAGGGCGAGCACAGATACGCAGTATTTT.

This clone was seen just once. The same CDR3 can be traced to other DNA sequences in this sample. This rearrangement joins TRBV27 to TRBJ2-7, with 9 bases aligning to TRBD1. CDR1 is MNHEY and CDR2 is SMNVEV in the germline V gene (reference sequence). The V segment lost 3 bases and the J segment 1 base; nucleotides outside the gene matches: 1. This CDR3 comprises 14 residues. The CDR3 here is CASSFGQGSYEQYF. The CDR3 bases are TGTGCCAGCAGTTTCGGACAGGGGTCCTACGAGCAGTACTTC.

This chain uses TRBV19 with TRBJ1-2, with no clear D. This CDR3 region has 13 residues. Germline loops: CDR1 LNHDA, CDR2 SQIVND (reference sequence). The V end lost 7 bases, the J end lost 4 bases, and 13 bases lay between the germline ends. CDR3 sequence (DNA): TGTGCCAGTACTCCGGAAAGGGTCTATGGCTACACCTTC. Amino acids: CASTPERVYGYTF. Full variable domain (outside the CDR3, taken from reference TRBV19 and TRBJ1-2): DGGITQSPKYLFRKEGQNVTLSCEQNLNHDAMYWYRQDPGQGLRLIYYSQIVNDFQKGDIAEGYSVSREKKESFPLTVTSAQKNPTAFYLCASTPERVYGYTFGSGTRLTVV.

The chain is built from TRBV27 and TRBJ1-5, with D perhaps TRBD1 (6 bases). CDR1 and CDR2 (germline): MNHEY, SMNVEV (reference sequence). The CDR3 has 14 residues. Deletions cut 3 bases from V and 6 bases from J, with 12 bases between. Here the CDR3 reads CASSLLGGIQPQHF. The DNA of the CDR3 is TGTGCCAGCAGTTTGCTGGGGGGCATTCAGCCCCAGCATTTT.

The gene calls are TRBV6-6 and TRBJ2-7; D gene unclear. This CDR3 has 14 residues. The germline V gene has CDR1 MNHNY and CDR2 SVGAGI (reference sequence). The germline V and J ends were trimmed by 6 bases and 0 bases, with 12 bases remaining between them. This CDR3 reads CASSPTTDSYEQYF. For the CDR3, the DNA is TGTGCCAGCAGCCCGACGACGGACTCCTACGAGCAGTACTTC.

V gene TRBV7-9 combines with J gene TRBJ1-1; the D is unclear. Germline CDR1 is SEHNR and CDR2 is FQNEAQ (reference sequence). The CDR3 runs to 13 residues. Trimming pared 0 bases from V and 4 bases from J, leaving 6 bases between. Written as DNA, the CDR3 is TGTGCCAGCAGCTTAGCCCCGGGCACTGAAGCTTTCTTT. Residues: CASSLAPGTEAFF. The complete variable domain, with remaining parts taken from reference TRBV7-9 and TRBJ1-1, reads DTGVSQNPRHKITKRGQNVTFRCDPISEHNRLYWYRQTLGQGPEFLTYFQNEAQLEKSRLLSDRFSAERPKGSFSTLEIQRTEQGDSAMYLCASSLAPGTEAFFGQGTRLTVV.

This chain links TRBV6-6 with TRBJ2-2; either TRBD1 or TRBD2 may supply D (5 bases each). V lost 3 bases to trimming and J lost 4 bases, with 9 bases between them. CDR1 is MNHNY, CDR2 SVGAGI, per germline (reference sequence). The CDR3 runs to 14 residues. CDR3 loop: CASSYYGTTGELFF. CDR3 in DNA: TGTGCCAGCAGTTATTACGGGACCACCGGGGAGCTGTTTTTT.